The sequence of this T cell receptor beta chain was determined in a study of cytomegalovirus exposure and HLA in healthy donors. Study-level results: A classifier reportedly called cytomegalovirus status with high sensitivity and specificity. It was confirmed in vitro that a few of the CMV-associated chains were specific for CMV antigens. In the 120 validation repertoires, around 95% of cluster scores exceeded 0, per a later analysis. Researchers counted approximately 160 TCR beta chains as cytomegalovirus-associated.

Comments on this clone: Its antigen remains unidentified.

Produced via immunoSEQ multiplex PCR; TCRdb's table is partial and in-frame only. The table has about 160,000 clones, 70% to 90% seen once. The clonotype originates from a man aged 30 to 45 in good health and CMV-seropositive. The source material was PBMCs.

CDR3 residues: CASSYSLEFSGDGYTF. The CDR3 DNA sequence: TGTGCCAGCAGTTACTCGTTGGAGTTTTCGGGGGATGGCTACACCTTC. The chain couples TRBV6-6 to TRBJ1-2; D possibly corresponds to TRBD1 (5 bases). V gave up 0 bases and J gave up 6 bases, with 17 bases separating them. Germline CDR1 reads MNHNY; CDR2 reads SVGAGI (reference sequence). The CDR3 extends over 16 amino acids.